The 21 T cell receptor beta chains reported below all come from one sample, sequenced in a study of Tregs in tolerant kidney transplant recipients. Sequencing was performed with immunoSEQ multiplex PCR; in TCRdb, only in-frame clones are kept and a portion is missing. Among around 9,700 clones, around 91% were seen once, and the ten largest hold roughly 6%. No cognate antigen is known for these TCRs. This sample comprised Tregs from blood cultured with allogeneic cells, obtained before the transplant. The receptors were sampled from a human patient who received a combined kidney and bone marrow transplant.

This rearrangement joins TRBV5-8 to TRBJ2-7; a weak D match, TRBD2 (5 bases). This CDR3 spans 12 amino acids. CDR1 and CDR2 from the germline V gene are SGHTS and YDEGEE. Trimming took off 2 bases at V and 3 bases at J, with 6 bases between the two ends. As DNA, the CDR3 is TGTGCCAGCAGCTTCGGGGTCTACGAGCAGTACTTC. Protein sequence: CASSFGVYEQYF.

For this clone: Its ends do not fully match the called genes, so a read error is possible. The chain employs TRBV7-9 and TRBJ1-2; 8 positions agree with TRBD1. Germline V gene sequence: CDR1 SEHNR, CDR2 FQNEAQ (reference sequence). The CDR3 loop spans 14 amino acids. The chain's CDR3 is CASTLGQGNYGYTF. CDR3 nucleotide sequence: TGTGCCAGCACCTTAGGACAGGGTAACTATGGCTACACCTTC.

This clone was observed once. The chain has TRBV4-3 and TRBJ2-1; 14 bases align to TRBD2. This CDR3 has 18 amino acids. Unmatched junction bases numbered 1, after V lost 0 bases and J lost 0 bases. Looked up from germline, CDR1 is LGHNA and CDR2 is YSLEER. In DNA form, the CDR3 reads TGCGCCAGCAGCCAAGACGGACTAGCGGGAGGCTCCTACAATGAGCAGTTCTTC. It translates to CASSQDGLAGGSYNEQFF.

The chain has TRBV6-1 and TRBJ2-7; D may correspond to TRBD1 or TRBD2 (5 bases each). Germline assignment: CDR1 MNHNS and CDR2 SASEGT. This CDR3 has 14 amino acids. The V end was cut by 5 bases, the J end by 4 bases, with 15 bases between. CDR3 protein: CASSRGTLGYEQYF. The CDR3 nucleotides are TGTGCCAGCAGTAGAGGGACGCTAGGGTACGAGCAGTACTTC.

V and J are TRBV7-8 and TRBJ2-7, with D possibly TRBD2 on 5 matching bases. This CDR3 comprises 12 residues. V gave up 0 bases and J gave up 12 bases, with 12 bases separating them. Germline V gene data show CDR1 as SGHVS and CDR2 as FQNEAQ. DNA for the CDR3: TGTGCCAGCAGCTTAGCGCTCGGGAATTCGTACTTC. Translated: CASSLALGNSYF.

The chain couples TRBV18 to TRBJ2-7, with D perhaps assigned TRBD1 or TRBD2 (6 bases each). Trimming cost V 4 bases and J 2 bases, with 18 bases left between them. The CDR3 covers 16 residues. Germline lookup yields CDR1 KGHSH and CDR2 LQKENI. As DNA, the CDR3 is TGTGCCAGCTCACGTGGTAGCGGTAAGGGGGCCTACGAGCAGTACTTC. It codes for CASSRGSGKGAYEQYF.

The sample holds one count of this clone. The chain couples TRBV7-9 to TRBJ2-5; perhaps TRBD1 as D (5 bases). The germline V gene encodes CDR1 SEHNR and CDR2 FQNEAQ (reference sequence). This CDR3 contains 13 residues. The V gene lost 1 base and the J gene lost 7 bases, with 10 bases spanning the gap. CDR3 protein: CASSLGQRGTQYF. The CDR3 DNA reads TGTGCCAGCAGCTTAGGACAGAGAGGGACCCAGTACTTC.

This sequence joins TRBV6-5 and TRBJ2-2, with D possibly matching TRBD1 (6 bases). Germline CDR1 MNHEY, CDR2 SVGAGI. This CDR3 spans 14 amino acids. The V end lost 5 bases, the J end lost 9 bases, and 16 bases lay between the germline ends. CDR3 coding DNA: TGTGCCAGCAGTCAACTACAGGGACCGCGGGAGCTGTTTTTT. Translation: CASSQLQGPRELFF.

This chain uses TRBV19 with TRBJ1-6; 9 nucleotides line up with TRBD1. The CDR3 contains 14 residues. J was trimmed by 10 bases and V by 6 bases; bases with no gene match: 7. From germline, CDR1 is LNHDA and CDR2 SQIVND (reference sequence). The CDR3 loop is CASSRTGEDSPLHF. The CDR3 region has the DNA TGTGCCAGTAGCAGGACAGGGGAAGACTCACCCCTCCACTTT.

V is TRBV5-8 and J is TRBJ2-3; the match to TRBD2 covers 8 bases. The CDR3 totals 15 residues. Germline CDR1 is SGHTS and CDR2 is YDEGEE. The V gene end was trimmed by 2 bases and the J gene end by 5 bases; junction bases not matched to a gene: 7. The CDR3 DNA reads TGTGCCAGCAGCTTAAGCGGGAGTGCTGGAGATACGCAGTATTTT. This codes for CASSLSGSAGDTQYF.

This chain joins TRBV7-9 and TRBJ2-7; 12 bases are a match to TRBD2. The CDR3 contains 17 residues. Germline values: CDR1 SEHNR, CDR2 FQNEAQ (reference sequence). V was clipped by 6 bases and J by 2 bases; unmatched bases: 11. The CDR3 sequence: CASRLSSGRAETYEQYF. The CDR3 DNA sequence: TGTGCCAGCAGACTCTCTAGCGGGAGGGCCGAAACCTACGAGCAGTACTTC. The complete variable domain, with remaining parts taken from reference TRBV7-9 and TRBJ2-7, reads DTGVSQNPRHKITKRGQNVTFRCDPISEHNRLYWYRQTLGQGPEFLTYFQNEAQLEKSRLLSDRFSAERPKGSFSTLEIQRTEQGDSAMYLCASRLSSGRAETYEQYFGPGTRLTVT.

This clone came up once. The chain uses TRBV28 and TRBJ1-2; weak D call: TRBD1 (5 bases). V was pared by 6 bases and J by 4 bases, with 15 bases between. Germline V gene lookup returns CDR1 MDHEN and CDR2 SYDVKM. The CDR3 loop spans 14 amino acids. This CDR3 is CASRASGGTYGYTF. The CDR3 DNA is TGTGCCAGCAGGGCCTCTGGGGGGACCTATGGCTACACCTTC.

This clone was counted a few times. This chain connects TRBV5-1 to TRBJ2-2; 12 nucleotides align to TRBD2. The CDR3 length is 18 residues. The V and J ends lost 0 bases and 0 bases, in that order; junction bases with no gene match: 3. Germline assignment: CDR1 SGHRS and CDR2 YFSETQ. The CDR3 protein is CASSLVLAGGPNTGELFF. CDR3 nucleotide sequence: TGCGCCAGCAGCTTGGTGCTAGCGGGAGGGCCGAACACCGGGGAGCTGTTTTTT.

V usage is TRBV14 and J usage is TRBJ2-3; 8 nucleotides agree with TRBD2. CDR3 length: 14 residues. V trimming: 4 bases; J trimming: 6 bases; junction bases outside the gene matches: 6. Germline V CDR1 and CDR2: SGHDN, FVKESK. The CDR3 region is CASSLGGAVDTQYF. The DNA of the CDR3 is TGTGCCAGCAGCCTCGGGGGGGCCGTGGATACGCAGTATTTT.

This chain joins TRBV5-4 and TRBJ2-3; no clear D. V lost 7 bases, J lost 2 bases, and 14 bases lay in between. Germline values: CDR1 SGHNT, CDR2 YYREEE (reference sequence). CDR3 size: 14 residues. CDR3 DNA: TGTGCCAGCGGCTGGTCGGGCATCACAGATACGCAGTATTTT. This translates into CASGWSGITDTQYF.

V usage is TRBV5-6 and J usage is TRBJ2-3; D assignment may be TRBD1 or TRBD2 (6 bases each). CDR1 and CDR2 (germline): SGHDT, YYEEEE. Trimming took 1 base from V and 4 from J, leaving 16 bases between them. The CDR3 runs 16 residues. CDR3 bases: TGTGCCAGCAGCTTGTTGGGGGGCGGGTATGCAGATACGCAGTATTTT. Translation: CASSLLGGGYADTQYF.

J is TRBJ1-2 and V is TRBV7-2, with D uncertain. The CDR3 length is 14 residues. The V gene's germline CDR1 is SGHTA and CDR2 FQGNSA. Trimming removed 5 bases at V and 5 bases at J, with 15 bases between. The CDR3 DNA follows: TGTGCCAGCAGCCCCGGACGGAACGTATATGGCTACACCTTC. Translating gives CASSPGRNVYGYTF.

This clone was detected once. This rearrangement joins TRBV18 to TRBJ2-2, with TRBD1 matching over 7 bases. The J segment lost 3 bases and the V segment lost 3 bases, leaving 4 bases of the junction unmatched. The germline CDR1 and CDR2 sequences are KGHSH and LQKENI. This CDR3 has 15 residues. The CDR3: CASSPGTVYTGELFF. DNA of the CDR3: TGTGCCAGCTCACCCGGGACAGTCTACACCGGGGAGCTGTTTTTT.

The rearrangement joins TRBV15 to TRBJ1-6, with D tentatively TRBD1 (6 bases). Trimming cost V 1 base and J 6 bases, with 13 bases left between them. The CDR3 covers 16 residues. Germline values: CDR1 LNHNV, CDR2 YYDKDF (reference sequence). The CDR3 nucleotides are TGTGCCACCAGCAGAGGGGGAGGCAGGGGTAATTCACCCCTCCACTTT. Encoded protein: CATSRGGGRGNSPLHF.

CDR3 region: CASSTRLAGAYSYNEQFF. The CDR3 DNA follows: TGCGCCAGCAGCACGCGTCTAGCGGGAGCATACTCCTACAATGAGCAGTTCTTC. The chain is built from TRBV5-1 and TRBJ2-1; 10 positions match TRBD2. Germline CDR1 is SGHRS and CDR2 is YFSETQ. V was pared by 4 bases and J by 0 bases, with 10 bases of the junction left unmatched. The length of the CDR3 is 18 residues.

The chain uses TRBV6-6 and TRBJ2-4, with D perhaps being TRBD1 or TRBD2 (5 bases each). V was shortened by 2 bases and J by 7 bases, with 15 bases between the two germline ends. Germline CDR1 and CDR2: MNHNY and SVGAGI (reference sequence). The CDR3 length is 15 residues. The CDR3 loop is CASSYGTRRWNIQYF. Here the CDR3 DNA reads TGTGCCAGCAGTTACGGGACCAGGAGGTGGAACATTCAGTACTTC.